Below, 9 T cell receptor beta chains from the same sample are listed, as sequenced in a study of response to subunit inactivated influenza vaccine. Each CDR3 protein gets one entry after TCRdb re-called the RT-PCR reads with MiXCR. The sample consists of roughly 700,000 distinct CDR3 sequences, over 11% of them appearing once. This sample comprised PBMCs from blood, obtained approximately 15 days before vaccination. The receptors were gathered from a man over 45 who received an inactivated influenza vaccine.

This rearrangement joins TRBV2 to TRBJ2-1; D unclear. CDR1 SNHLY and CDR2 FYNNEI come from the germline V gene. The CDR3 has 12 amino acids. Trimming removed 6 bases from V and 5 bases from J, with 8 bases in between. CDR3 in DNA: TGTGCCAGCAGGACATTAAACAATGAGCAGTTCTTC. It specifies CASRTLNNEQFF.

The genes are TRBV7-2 and TRBJ1-4; D remains unclear. Germline V gene lookup returns CDR1 SGHTA and CDR2 FQGNSA. The CDR3 covers 16 residues. The V end lost 1 base, the J end lost 8 bases, and 17 bases lay between the germline ends. The CDR3 spells CASSLEGLGPPEKLFF. The CDR3 coding sequence is TGTGCCAGCAGCTTAGAGGGTCTCGGACCTCCCGAAAAACTGTTTTTT.

This clonotype has only a few counts. The V call is TRBV9, the J call TRBJ2-3, with 9 bases aligning to TRBD2. This CDR3 contains 16 residues. With V trimmed by 3 bases and J by 0 bases, 5 bases remained unmatched. The germline CDR1 and CDR2 sequences are SGDLS and YYNGEE. CDR3: CASSGSGGTSTDTQYF. DNA for the CDR3: TGTGCCAGCAGCGGTAGCGGGGGTACTAGCACAGATACGCAGTATTTT.

This clonotype showed up just once. V gene TRBV13 combines with J gene TRBJ2-5, with unresolved D. The germline V and J ends were trimmed by 0 bases and 1 base, with 9 bases remaining between them. The CDR3 has 15 residues. Germline V gene sequence: CDR1 PRHDT, CDR2 FYEKMQ (reference sequence). For the CDR3, the DNA is TGTGCCAGCAGCTTAGGACATGGCCTCCAAGAGACCCAGTACTTC. It codes for CASSLGHGLQETQYF. Drawing the rest from reference TRBV13 and TRBJ2-5, the complete variable domain is AAGVIQSPRHLIKEKRETATLKCYPIPRHDTVYWYQQGPGQDPQFLISFYEKMQSDKGSIPDRFSAQQFSDYHSELNMSSLELGDSALYFCASSLGHGLQETQYFGPGTRLLVL.

The chain employs TRBV27 and TRBJ2-5; 8 bases agree with TRBD2. The germline V gene encodes CDR1 MNHEY and CDR2 SMNVEV (reference sequence). V was clipped by 6 bases and J by 4 bases; unmatched bases: 4. CDR3 length: 13 amino acids. CDR3 sequence: CASSHSGTETQYF. The CDR3 nucleotides are TGTGCCAGCAGCCATAGCGGGACAGAGACCCAGTACTTC.

V gene TRBV20-1 combines with J gene TRBJ2-5; D is uncertain. The CDR3 runs 13 residues. Germline CDR1 DFQATT, CDR2 SNEGSKA (reference sequence). V was pared by 3 bases and J by 4 bases, with 12 bases between. The CDR3 DNA sequence: TGCAGTGCTAGGGACCGTTCGGGAGAGACCCAGTACTTC. Translated: CSARDRSGETQYF.

With regard to this clonotype: The junction shows a germline mismatch at one end, possibly a read error. The V and J genes are TRBV24-1 and TRBJ2-1; unclear D gene. CDR3 length: 12 amino acids. The germline gives CDR1 KGHDR, CDR2 SFDVKD. CDR3 sequence (DNA): TGTGCCACCAGTGACGAGTGGTCTGAGCACTTCTTC. This sequence encodes CATSDEWSEHFF.

This clonotype has at least ten counts. The CDR3 DNA is TGCGCCAGCAGCTTTTCCGGAGACAGGGACGAGCAGTACTTC. Translation gives CASSFSGDRDEQYF. This chain uses TRBV5-1 with TRBJ2-7, with 7 bases matching TRBD1. Germline V gene sequence: CDR1 SGHRS, CDR2 YFSETQ. This CDR3 has 14 amino acids. The V segment lost 2 bases and the J segment 5 bases; nucleotides outside the gene matches: 7.

V is TRBV13 and J is TRBJ1-3; D is ambiguous. Germline V gives CDR1 PRHDT, CDR2 FYEKMQ (reference sequence). Trimming pared 5 bases from V and 7 bases from J, leaving 12 bases between. CDR3 size: 13 residues. The CDR3 sequence is CASSPDRANTIYF. CDR3 sequence (DNA): TGTGCCAGCAGCCCCGACCGCGCGAACACCATATATTTT.